These 22 T cell receptor beta chains share one sample of origin, sequenced in a study of blood T cell repertoires in COVID-19. Assay used: immunoSEQ multiplex PCR; TCRdb lists only in-frame clones, some missing. The sample shows 70,000 to 95,000 clones, approximately 92% of them seen only once. The sequencing input was peripheral blood. Receptors were obtained from a woman aged 55 to 70 with active COVID-19.

The chain combines TRBV7-2 with TRBJ2-3, with 9 positions matching TRBD1. From germline, CDR1 is SGHTA and CDR2 FQGNSA. With V trimmed by 4 bases and J by 4 bases, 3 bases remained unmatched. This CDR3 is 14 amino acids long. CDR3 amino acids: CASSWDRVSDTQYF. CDR3 nucleotides: TGTGCCAGCAGCTGGGACAGGGTGTCAGATACGCAGTATTTT.

CDR3 sequence reads: CASSERVKQFF. In DNA, the CDR3 is TGTGCCAGCAGTGAGCGGGTGAAACAGTTCTTC. This sequence joins TRBV6-1 and TRBJ2-1, with TRBD2 as a possible D gene (5 bases). Germline V gene sequence: CDR1 MNHNS, CDR2 SASEGT. The CDR3 extends over 11 amino acids. V was shortened by 3 bases and J by 13 bases, with 10 bases between the two germline ends.

The gene calls are TRBV27 and TRBJ2-1, with D possibly matching TRBD1 (6 bases). V was pared by 0 bases and J by 6 bases, with 9 bases between. CDR1 is MNHEY and CDR2 is SMNVEV in the germline V gene (reference sequence). The CDR3 runs to 14 residues. In nucleotides, the CDR3 is TGTGCCAGCAGTTTATCCGCCAGGGGCAATGAGCAGTTCTTC. Translating gives CASSLSARGNEQFF.

The J gene is TRBJ2-3, the V gene TRBV24-1; 9 bases fit TRBD2. From germline, CDR1 is KGHDR and CDR2 SFDVKD. This CDR3 is 14 amino acids long. V was pared by 7 bases and J by 5 bases, with 6 bases of the junction left unmatched. The CDR3 reads CATRTSGARDTQYF. CDR3 DNA sequence: TGTGCCACCAGGACTAGCGGAGCCAGAGATACGCAGTATTTT.

The chain is built from TRBV5-6 and TRBJ2-7; 12 bases map to TRBD2. Germline V gene data show CDR1 as SGHDT and CDR2 as YYEEEE. This CDR3 comprises 16 residues. J lost 2 bases, V lost 0 bases, and 3 bases had no gene match. This chain's CDR3 is CASSLVPSGRAYEQYF. Written as DNA, the CDR3 is TGTGCCAGCAGCTTGGTTCCTAGCGGGAGGGCCTACGAGCAGTACTTC.

In the case of this clone: Sequence at one end of the junction differs from germline and may be a read error. V and J are TRBV2 and TRBJ1-2; D perhaps matches TRBD1 (5 bases). The CDR3 extends over 11 amino acids. Germline-derived CDR1 and CDR2 are SNHLY and FYNNEI. The CDR3 protein is CASSEGLTAVF. CDR3 nucleotide sequence: TGTGCCAGCAGTGAAGGGTTGACAGCCGTATTC. The full variable domain, with the rest looked up from reference TRBV2 and TRBJ1-2, is EPEVTQTPSHQVTQMGQEVILRCVPISNHLYFYWYRQILGQKVEFLVSFYNNEISEKSEIFDDQFSVERPDGSNFTLKIRSTKLEDSAMYFCASSEGLTAVFGSGTRLTVV.

V and J are TRBV7-9 and TRBJ2-5; TRBD1 aligns across 10 bases. Looked up from germline, CDR1 is SEHNR and CDR2 is FQNEAQ (reference sequence). This CDR3 has 14 residues. J gave up 3 bases and V 5 bases, and 3 bases lay outside the gene matches. CDR3 DNA: TGTGCCAGCAGCCCGGGGACAGGGGAAGAGACCCAGTACTTC. Translation: CASSPGTGEETQYF.

The V gene is TRBV9, the J gene TRBJ1-1, with TRBD1 matching over 9 bases. The CDR3 has 15 residues. With V trimmed by 3 bases and J by 0 bases, 3 bases remained unmatched. Germline values: CDR1 SGDLS, CDR2 YYNGEE. CDR3 region: CASSAGQGLNTEAFF. The CDR3 DNA follows: TGTGCCAGCAGCGCGGGACAGGGACTGAACACTGAAGCTTTCTTT.

This chain connects TRBV20-1 to TRBJ2-5; TRBD2 agrees at 9 bases. Germline V lookup: CDR1 DFQATT, CDR2 SNEGSKA (reference sequence). The V segment lost 6 bases and the J segment 3 bases; nucleotides outside the gene matches: 8. This CDR3 region has 14 residues. In nucleotides, the CDR3 is TGCAGTGCCAGTGGGCGGGGGGGCAAAGAGACCCAGTACTTC. As protein: CSASGRGGKETQYF.

The J gene is TRBJ1-5, the V gene TRBV11-2; D is unresolved. V lost 0 bases to trimming and J lost 2 bases, with 5 bases between them. Germline CDR1 reads SGHAT; CDR2 reads FQNNGV. The CDR3 is 14 residues long. The DNA of the CDR3 is TGTGCCAGCAGCTTAGACAGCGGCAATCAGCCCCAGCATTTT. This codes for CASSLDSGNQPQHF.

This chain uses TRBV25-1 with TRBJ2-3; TRBD2 matches at 9 bases. The CDR3 runs to 16 residues. V was pared by 3 bases and J by 8 bases, with 12 bases of the junction left unmatched. Germline V CDR1 and CDR2: MGHDK, SYGVNS. This CDR3 is CASSEGASGTFGTQYF. CDR3 DNA sequence: TGTGCCAGCAGTGAGGGTGCTAGCGGGACGTTTGGTACGCAGTATTTT.

The V call is TRBV18, the J call TRBJ2-3; maybe TRBD1 (6 bases). The germline V gene has CDR1 KGHSH and CDR2 LQKENI. The CDR3 is 14 residues long. V lost 5 bases and J lost 4, with 13 bases in between. CDR3 in DNA: TGTGCCAGCTCATGGAGTGGGGGCGCAGATACGCAGTATTTT. It translates to CASSWSGGADTQYF.

The chain recombines TRBV6-2 or TRBV6-3 with TRBJ2-2; TRBD1 aligns across 8 bases. V lost 4 bases, J lost 4 bases, and 5 bases stayed unmatched. Germline V gene lookup returns CDR1 MNHEY and CDR2 SVGEGT. The CDR3 covers 15 residues. CDR3 coding DNA: TGTGCCAGCAGTTTAACGACAGGGGCCACCGGGGAGCTGTTTTTT. It yields the protein CASSLTTGATGELFF.

The chain combines TRBV5-4 with TRBJ2-3; 10 nucleotides match TRBD1. From germline, CDR1 is SGHNT and CDR2 YYREEE (reference sequence). With 3 bases clipped from V and 4 bases from J, the junction kept 8 bases outside the gene matches. The CDR3 is made up of 16 amino acids. The CDR3 nucleotides read TGTGCCAGCAGCTGGACACCGGGACAGGGGTCAGATACGCAGTATTTT. Translation: CASSWTPGQGSDTQYF. Variable domain in full (rest from reference TRBV5-4 and TRBJ2-3): ETGVTQSPTHLIKTRGQQVTLRCSSQSGHNTVSWYQQALGQGPQFIFQYYREEENGRGNFPPRFSGLQFPNYSSELNVNALELDDSALYLCASSWTPGQGSDTQYFGPGTRLTVL.

This clone has just a few counts. This sequence joins TRBV23-1 and TRBJ1-1; D may be TRBD1 (5 bases). TRBV23-1 is an open reading frame, and its role is uncertain. CDR3 size: 17 residues. V was pared by 7 bases and J by 3 bases, with 24 bases between. Here the CDR3 reads CASTPGTGGDRDTEAFF. The CDR3 nucleotides are TGCGCCAGCACCCCCGGAACCGGGGGGGATCGGGACACTGAAGCTTTCTTT.

This sequence joins TRBV28 and TRBJ2-7; 12 bases are shared with TRBD1. The CDR3 consists of 14 residues. J was trimmed by 5 bases and V by 5 bases; bases with no gene match: 4. Germline V CDR1 and CDR2: MDHEN, SYDVKM. CDR3 nucleotide sequence: TGTGCCAGCAGTCGGGACAGGGGGCGAAACGAGCAGTACTTC. It is translated as CASSRDRGRNEQYF.

The rearrangement joins TRBV19 to TRBJ2-2; 8 positions match TRBD2. The V segment lost 4 bases and the J segment 2 bases; nucleotides outside the gene matches: 15. The CDR3 spans 19 residues. Germline V gives CDR1 LNHDA, CDR2 SQIVND (reference sequence). CDR3 in amino acids: CASSKYPVRAGANTGELFF. DNA for the CDR3: TGTGCCAGTAGTAAATATCCCGTTAGAGCGGGGGCTAACACCGGGGAGCTGTTTTTT.

The chain uses TRBV5-4 and TRBJ2-3; perhaps TRBD2 as D (5 bases). The V end was cut by 2 bases, the J end by 4 bases, with 14 bases between. The germline gives CDR1 SGHNT, CDR2 YYREEE (reference sequence). The CDR3 length is 15 residues. The CDR3 loop is CASSLEGSLSDTQYF. CDR3 DNA: TGTGCCAGCAGCTTAGAGGGCAGCCTTTCAGATACGCAGTATTTT.

This clone showed up just once. The chain recombines TRBV15 with TRBJ2-7; TRBD2 might be the D (6 bases). Trimming shortened V by 1 base and J by 0 bases, and 10 bases separated the two germline ends. Germline V CDR1 and CDR2: LNHNV, YYDKDF (reference sequence). CDR3 length: 15 residues. The CDR3, as DNA: TGTGCCACCAGCAGAGGTGGGGGGAGCTCCTACGAGCAGTACTTC. Its protein product is CATSRGGGSSYEQYF.

The chain links TRBV19 to TRBJ2-5; 8 positions agree with TRBD2. The CDR3 sequence is 15 residues long. Germline V gives CDR1 LNHDA, CDR2 SQIVND (reference sequence). Losses at the gene ends were 6 bases for V and 1 base for J; bases not matched to a gene: 7. CDR3 sequence reads: CASRGLAGVQETQYF. CDR3 coding DNA: TGTGCCAGTAGAGGACTAGCAGGGGTCCAAGAGACCCAGTACTTC.

CDR3 in amino acids: CASSIGPDRGPGELFF. CDR3 nucleotide sequence: TGTGCCAGTAGTATCGGCCCGGACAGGGGGCCCGGGGAGCTGTTTTTT. The rearrangement uses TRBV19 and TRBJ2-2; 11 bases are shared with TRBD1. The CDR3 contains 16 residues. With V trimmed by 3 bases and J by 6 bases, 6 bases remained unmatched. Germline V CDR1 and CDR2: LNHDA, SQIVND (reference sequence).

V is TRBV7-3 and J is TRBJ2-2, with a tentative D call TRBD1 (6 bases). The CDR3 consists of 15 residues. V was clipped by 6 bases and J by 7 bases, with 18 bases between them. Per the germline V gene, CDR1 is SGHTA and CDR2 is FQGTGA. The CDR3 loop is CASRGGQRPGGELFF. The CDR3 nucleotides are TGTGCCAGCAGGGGCGGACAGAGGCCCGGCGGGGAGCTGTTTTTT.